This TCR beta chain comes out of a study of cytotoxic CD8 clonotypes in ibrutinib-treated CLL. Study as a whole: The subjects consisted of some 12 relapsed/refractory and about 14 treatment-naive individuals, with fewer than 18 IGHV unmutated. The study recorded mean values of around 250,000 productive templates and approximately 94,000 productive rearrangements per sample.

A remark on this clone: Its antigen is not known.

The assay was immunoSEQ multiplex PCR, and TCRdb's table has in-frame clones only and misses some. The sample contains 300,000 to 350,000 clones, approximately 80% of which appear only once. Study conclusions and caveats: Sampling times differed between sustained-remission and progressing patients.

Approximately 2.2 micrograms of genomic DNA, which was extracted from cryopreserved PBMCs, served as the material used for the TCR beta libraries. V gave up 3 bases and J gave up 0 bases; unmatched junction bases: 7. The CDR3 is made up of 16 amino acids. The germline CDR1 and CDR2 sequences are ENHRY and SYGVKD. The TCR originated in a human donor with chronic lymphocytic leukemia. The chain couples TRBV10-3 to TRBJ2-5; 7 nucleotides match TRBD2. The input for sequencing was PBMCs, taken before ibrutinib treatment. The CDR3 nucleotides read TGTGCCATCAGTGATTATTTAGCGGGCAACCAAGAGACCCAGTACTTC. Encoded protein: CAISDYLAGNQETQYF.